This T cell receptor beta chain came from a study of cytomegalovirus exposure and HLA in healthy donors. Findings and limits, study-wide: Reports credit the classifier with highly specific, highly sensitive diagnosis of cytomegalovirus status.

This clone is a singleton in its sample. Antigen specificity is unknown. The CDR3 runs 15 residues. Trimming removed 5 bases from V and 1 base from J, with 14 bases in between. Germline lookup yields CDR1 SGHDN and CDR2 FVKESK. Using immunoSEQ multiplex PCR, the repertoire was profiled, and TCRdb retains in-frame clones only, with some absent. The table has around 250,000 clones, around 90% seen once; the top ten hold under 0.45%. The chain uses TRBV14 and TRBJ2-5; D perhaps matches TRBD1 (6 bases). The sample consisted of PBMCs. This clonotype originated in a woman aged 18-29 years in good health and CMV-seronegative. For the CDR3, the DNA is TGTGCCAGCAGCTCCGGGACAATCTTCCAAGAGACCCAGTACTTC. It yields the protein CASSSGTIFQETQYF.